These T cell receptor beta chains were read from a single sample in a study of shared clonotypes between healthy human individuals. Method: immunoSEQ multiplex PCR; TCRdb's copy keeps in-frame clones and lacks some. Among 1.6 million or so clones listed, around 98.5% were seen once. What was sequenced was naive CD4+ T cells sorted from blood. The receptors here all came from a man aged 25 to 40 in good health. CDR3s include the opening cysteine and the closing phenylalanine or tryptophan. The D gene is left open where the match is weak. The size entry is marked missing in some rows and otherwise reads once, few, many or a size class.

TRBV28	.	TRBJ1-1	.	CASSLPGLDTEAFF	TGTGCCAGCAGTCTCCCGGGGTTGGACACTGAAGCTTTCTTT
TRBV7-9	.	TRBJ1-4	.	CASSFFTANEKLFF	TGTGCCAGCAGCTTTTTTACAGCTAATGAAAAACTGTTTTTT
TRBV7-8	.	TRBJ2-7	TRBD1	CASSDGQGLEQYF	TGTGCCAGCAGCGACGGACAGGGTCTCGAGCAGTACTTC
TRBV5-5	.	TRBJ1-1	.	CASQYSEANTEAFF	TGTGCCAGCCAGTACAGCGAAGCTAACACTGAAGCTTTCTTT
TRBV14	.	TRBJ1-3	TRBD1	CASSAGQAGYTIYF	TGTGCCAGCAGCGCGGGACAGGCCGGATACACCATATATTTT
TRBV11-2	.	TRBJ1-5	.	CASSRASQSNQPQHF	TGTGCCAGCAGCAGGGCGTCCCAGAGCAATCAGCCCCAGCATTTT
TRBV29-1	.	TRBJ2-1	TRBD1	CSVDLDRDNEQFF	TGCAGCGTTGACCTGGACAGGGACAATGAGCAGTTCTTC
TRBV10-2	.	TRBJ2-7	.	CASKGLAYEQYF	TGCGCCAGCAAGGGCTTGGCCTACGAGCAGTACTTC
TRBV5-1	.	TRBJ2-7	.	CASSSSREVSYEQYF	TGCGCCAGCAGCTCTTCTAGGGAGGTTTCCTACGAGCAGTACTTC
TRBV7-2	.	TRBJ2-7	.	CASSKRAGQYSYEQYF	TGTGCCAGCAGCAAAAGAGCAGGCCAATACTCCTACGAGCAGTACTTC
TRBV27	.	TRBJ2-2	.	CASSRRTDPTGELFF	TGTGCCAGCAGTCGTAGGACAGATCCCACCGGGGAGCTGTTTTTT
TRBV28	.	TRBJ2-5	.	CASRQRVSGRVGTQYF	TGTGCCAGCAGACAAAGAGTCTCAGGCAGGGTTGGGACCCAGTACTTC
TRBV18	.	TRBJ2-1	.	CASSPPGGTVYNEQFF	TGTGCCAGCTCACCCCCGGGAGGGACAGTATACAATGAGCAGTTCTTC
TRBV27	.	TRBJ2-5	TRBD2	CASTPSWLAAQETQYF	TGTGCCAGCACTCCAAGCTGGCTAGCGGCACAAGAGACCCAGTACTTC
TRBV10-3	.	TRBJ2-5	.	CAIRSGGETQYF	TGTGCCATCCGTTCAGGCGGAGAGACCCAGTACTTC
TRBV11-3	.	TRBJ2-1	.	CASSAGGALGNEQFF	TGTGCCAGCAGCGCTGGGGGTGCCCTCGGAAATGAGCAGTTCTTC
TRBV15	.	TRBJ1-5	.	CATSRQFNQPQHF	TGTGCCACCAGCCGGCAGTTCAATCAGCCCCAGCATTTT
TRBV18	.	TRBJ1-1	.	CASSPPVNTEAFF	TGTGCCAGCTCACCACCGGTGAACACTGAAGCTTTCTTT
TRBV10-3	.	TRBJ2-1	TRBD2	CAISESRGGDEQFF	TGTGCCATCAGTGAGTCTCGCGGGGGGGATGAGCAGTTCTTC
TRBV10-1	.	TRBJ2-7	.	CASSEVGGLSFEQYF	TGCGCCAGCAGTGAGGTGGGGGGCCTCTCCTTCGAGCAGTACTTC
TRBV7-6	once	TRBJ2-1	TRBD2	CASSLREGEQFF	TGTGCCAGCAGCCTTCGGGAGGGTGAGCAGTTCTTC
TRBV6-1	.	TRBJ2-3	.	CASSSSTDTQYF	TGTGCCAGCAGCAGTAGTACAGATACGCAGTATTTT
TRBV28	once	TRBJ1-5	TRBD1	CASSEQGQPQHF	TGTGCCAGCAGTGAACAGGGGCAGCCCCAGCATTTT
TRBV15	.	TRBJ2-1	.	CATSRVGGNNEQFF	TGTGCCACCAGCAGAGTTGGGGGTAATAATGAGCAGTTCTTC
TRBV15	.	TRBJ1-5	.	CATSRELGLNQPQHF	TGTGCCACCAGCAGAGAGTTGGGTCTCAATCAGCCCCAGCATTTT
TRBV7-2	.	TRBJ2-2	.	CASSLRTGELFF	TGTGCCAGCAGCTTACGCACCGGGGAGCTGTTTTTT
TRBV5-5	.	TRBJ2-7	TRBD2	CASSRTSGDVSYEQYF	TGTGCCAGCAGCCGCACTAGCGGGGATGTATCCTACGAGCAGTACTTC
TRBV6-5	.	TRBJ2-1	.	CASRTTAGPYNEQFF	TGTGCCAGCAGAACGACAGCGGGTCCTTACAATGAGCAGTTCTTC
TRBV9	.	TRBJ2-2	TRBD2	CASSTRLATNTGELFF	TGTGCCAGCAGCACTCGACTAGCAACTAACACCGGGGAGCTGTTTTTT
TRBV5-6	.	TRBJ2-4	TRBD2	CASSFRLALAKNIQYF	TGTGCCAGCAGCTTTCGACTAGCTCTAGCCAAAAACATTCAGTACTTC
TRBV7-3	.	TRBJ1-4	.	CASSRDPGDGKLFF	TGTGCCAGCAGCCGGGATCCCGGGGATGGAAAACTGTTTTTT
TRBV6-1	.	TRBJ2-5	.	CASISRGLQETQYF	TGTGCCAGCATCTCCCGGGGCCTCCAAGAGACCCAGTACTTC
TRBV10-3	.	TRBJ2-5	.	CAISPGAAETQYF	TGTGCCATCAGCCCGGGGGCCGCGGAGACCCAGTACTTC
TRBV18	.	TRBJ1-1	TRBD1	CASSPYRDRGLGEAFF	TGTGCCAGCTCACCATACCGAGACAGGGGGCTAGGGGAAGCTTTCTTT
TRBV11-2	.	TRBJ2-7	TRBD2	CASSPLRGLAVSYEQYF	TGTGCCAGCAGCCCCCTCCGAGGACTAGCGGTTTCCTACGAGCAGTACTTC
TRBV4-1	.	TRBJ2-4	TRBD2	CASRSSPASGEDIQYF	TGCGCCAGCAGGTCAAGCCCCGCTAGCGGGGAGGACATTCAGTACTTC
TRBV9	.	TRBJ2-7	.	CASSVADPSYEQYF	TGTGCCAGCAGCGTAGCTGACCCTTCCTACGAGCAGTACTTC
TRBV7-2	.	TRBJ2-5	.	CASSQTLGRQETQYF	TGTGCCAGCAGCCAGACCCTGGGACGGCAAGAGACCCAGTACTTC
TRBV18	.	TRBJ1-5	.	CASSPRLLVNQPQHF	TGTGCCAGCTCACCCCGGCTGCTTGTCAATCAGCCCCAGCATTTT
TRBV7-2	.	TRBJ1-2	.	CASSLRGQLNYGYTF	TGTGCCAGCAGCTTACGCGGCCAGCTTAACTATGGCTACACCTTC
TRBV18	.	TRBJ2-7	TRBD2	CASSRGLAGGSWAYEQYF	TGTGCCAGCTCACGTGGCCTAGCGGGAGGGAGTTGGGCCTACGAGCAGTACTTC
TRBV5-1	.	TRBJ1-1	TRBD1	CASSPGTGNTEAFF	TGCGCCAGCAGCCCGGGGACAGGGAACACTGAAGCTTTCTTT
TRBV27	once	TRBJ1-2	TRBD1	CASSLGTARNIYGYTF	TGTGCCAGCAGTCTGGGGACAGCGCGTAATATTTATGGCTACACCTTC
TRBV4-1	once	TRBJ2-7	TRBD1	CASSLLQGQGAHEQYF	TGCGCCAGCAGCCTCCTGCAGGGACAGGGGGCGCACGAGCAGTACTTC
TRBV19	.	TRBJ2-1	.	CASSIGQGGGDEQFF	TGTGCCAGTAGTATTGGGCAGGGTGGCGGAGATGAGCAGTTCTTC
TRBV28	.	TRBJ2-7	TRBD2	CASSLNPGRSGSYEQYF	TGTGCCAGCAGTTTAAATCCTGGGCGTAGCGGGAGTTACGAGCAGTACTTC
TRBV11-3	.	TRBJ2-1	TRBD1	CASSRGQGSHNEQFF	TGTGCCAGCAGCCGTGGACAGGGGTCCCACAATGAGCAGTTCTTC
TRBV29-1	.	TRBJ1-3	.	CSVSSGAGNTIYF	TGCAGCGTTTCCTCAGGGGCTGGAAACACCATATATTTT
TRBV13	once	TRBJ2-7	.	CASSWTRGGGYEQYF	TGTGCCAGCAGCTGGACCAGGGGAGGAGGATACGAGCAGTACTTC
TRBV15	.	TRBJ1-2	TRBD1	CATSRGQLSYGYTF	TGTGCCACCAGCAGGGGACAGTTATCCTATGGCTACACCTTC
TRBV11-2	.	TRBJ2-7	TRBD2	CASSESDGGYEQYF	TGTGCCAGCAGCGAGTCGGACGGGGGGTACGAGCAGTACTTC